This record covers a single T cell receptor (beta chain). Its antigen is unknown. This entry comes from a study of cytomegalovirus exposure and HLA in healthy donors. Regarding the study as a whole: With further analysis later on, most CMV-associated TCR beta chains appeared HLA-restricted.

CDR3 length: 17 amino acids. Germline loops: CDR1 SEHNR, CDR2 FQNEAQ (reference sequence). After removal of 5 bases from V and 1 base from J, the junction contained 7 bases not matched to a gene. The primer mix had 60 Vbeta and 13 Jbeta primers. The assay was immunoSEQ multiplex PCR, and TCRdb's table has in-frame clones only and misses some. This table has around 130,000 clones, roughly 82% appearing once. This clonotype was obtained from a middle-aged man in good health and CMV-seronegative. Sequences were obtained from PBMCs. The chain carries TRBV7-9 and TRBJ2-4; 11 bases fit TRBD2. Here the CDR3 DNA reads TGTGCCAGCAGCCGGGTTAGCGGGGGGGCCGCCAAAAACATTCAGTACTTC. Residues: CASSRVSGGAAKNIQYF.